This entry describes one T cell receptor (beta chain). Its antigen has not been determined. For this receptor, the gene names and germline sequences are taken from the mouse. The read finishes 1 residue shy of the CDR3 end, and the germline J gene is used to complete it. This entry belongs to a study of tissue T cells after allogeneic stem cell transplantation (dated by TCRdb to 2021 to 2024). Study-level background: The study profiled TCR beta repertoires across many tissues from research autopsies of patients with and without GVHD, plus mouse models of GVHD. The human part of the study was a prospective observational study with no blinding and no randomization. What the work shows at the level of the full study, not this receptor alone: The patient cohort was small and varied clinically, and sampling depth was recognized as a limitation. Blood and spleen T cells captured only a limited portion of the TCR repertoire detected in tissues, in both patients and mice. Within patients, how anatomically similar tissues were was a major factor shaping TCR repertoire composition, regardless of disease or transplant status. Few T cell clones were found to be shared across patients, but shared repertoire signatures across patients were revealed in a tissue-specific fashion by motif-based clustering. The study did not establish which tissue TCRs were alloreactive or antigen-specific, and some clones may have been host cells that persisted.

The library came from the immunoSEQ multiplex PCR assay. TCRbeta CDR3 sequencing was done by Adaptive Biotechnologies at survey depth, reporting CDR3 sequences, V/J genes, productive frequency and template counts. Amplification of TCR beta CDR3 regions started from genomic DNA instead of RNA. As for the original processing: Jensen-Shannon divergence was used to quantify pairwise repertoire overlap between tissues, with a value of 1 indicating complete divergence and a value of 0 indicating identical repertoires. Tissues were clustered by single-linkage agglomerative hierarchical clustering of pairwise JSD values, and the clustering results were displayed as dendrograms. All patient samples were analyzed with GLIPH2 using simulation_depth 1000, kmer_min_depth 3 and cdr3_length_cutoff 8, and only groups containing more than two unique CDR3s were kept. A standardized tissue-overlap score was calculated by extrapolating Jaccard GLIPH-group overlap across patients to a standard repertoire size of 1000 clones. To look at how diversity was associated with clinical or experimental variables, linear mixed-effect models were used, with tissue treated as a fixed effect and individual treated as a random effect. Here the immuneACCESS table is served through TCRdb, limited to in-frame sequences with V and J called. Missing clones are a known gap in these copies; in checked studies unresolved V genes cover under half, and the rest lacks a known reason. D and trimming come from the DNA, and the V and J calls and clone size come from that table. This sample lists around 50,000 clones; around 72% were detected once. The ten largest clones capture around 0.5% of the sample.

Via the germline V gene, CDR1 is SGHSA and CDR2 FRNQAP. There are 12 amino acids in the CDR3, from cysteine to phenylalanine inclusive. Sequencing covers 33 bases of the CDR3, shown here with the frame starting at base 1. Deletion took 5 bases off V and 2 bases off J, with a span of 4 bases between the germline ends. Specimen: sorted cells pooled from one or two spleens. The V gene is TRBV16 and the J gene is TRBJ1-5; too little of a D gene remains to name it. This clonotype was sampled from a pool of C57BL/6 mice in good health. CDR3 bases read: TGTGCAAGCAGCCGGGACAACCAGGCTCCGCTT. Its amino acids are CASSRDNQAPL. The full CDR3 sequence reads CASSRDNQAPLF.